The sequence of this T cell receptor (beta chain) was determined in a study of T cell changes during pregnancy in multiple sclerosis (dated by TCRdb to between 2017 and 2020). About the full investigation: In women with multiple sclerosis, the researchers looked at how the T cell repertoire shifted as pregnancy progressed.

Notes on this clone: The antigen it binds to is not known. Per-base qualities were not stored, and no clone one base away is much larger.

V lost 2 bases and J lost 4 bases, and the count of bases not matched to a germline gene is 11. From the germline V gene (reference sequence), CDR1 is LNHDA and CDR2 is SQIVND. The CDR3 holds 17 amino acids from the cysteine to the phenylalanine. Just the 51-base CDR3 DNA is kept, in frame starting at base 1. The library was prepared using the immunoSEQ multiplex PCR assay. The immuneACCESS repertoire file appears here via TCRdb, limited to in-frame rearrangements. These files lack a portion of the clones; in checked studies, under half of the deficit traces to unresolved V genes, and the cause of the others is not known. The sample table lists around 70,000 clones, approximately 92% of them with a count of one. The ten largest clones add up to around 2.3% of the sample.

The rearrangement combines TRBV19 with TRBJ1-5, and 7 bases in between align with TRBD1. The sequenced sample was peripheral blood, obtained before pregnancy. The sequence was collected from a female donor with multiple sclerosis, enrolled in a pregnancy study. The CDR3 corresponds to CASSIRLQTGSNQPQHF. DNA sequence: TGTGCCAGTAGTATACGACTCCAGACAGGGTCAAATCAGCCCCAGCATTTT. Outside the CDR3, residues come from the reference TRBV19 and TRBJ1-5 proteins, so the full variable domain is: DGGITQSPKYLFRKEGQNVTLSCEQNLNHDAMYWYRQDPGQGLRLIYYSQIVNDFQKGDIAEGYSVSREKKESFPLTVTSAQKNPTAFYLCASSIRLQTGSNQPQHFGDGTRLSIL.